The 24 T cell receptor beta chains reported below all come from one sample, sequenced in a study of T cell responses to AZD1222 COVID-19 vaccine. TCRdb's copy holds only in-frame clones and misses some; the assay was immunoSEQ multiplex PCR. In the table there are more than 100,000 clones, 80% to 90% of which are singletons. The sequences come from peripheral blood, collected on day 0 of AZD1222 vaccination. Source of these receptors: an adult in good health.

The rearrangement uses TRBV7-6 and TRBJ2-1; 9 bases line up with TRBD2. Unmatched junction bases numbered 3, after V lost 5 bases and J lost 1 base. Germline CDR1 and CDR2: SGHVS and FNYEAQ. The CDR3 runs 15 residues. This chain's CDR3 is CASSRAGGSYNEQFF. Here the CDR3 DNA reads TGTGCCAGCAGCCGGGCGGGAGGGTCCTACAATGAGCAGTTCTTC.

The genes are TRBV11-2 and TRBJ2-1, with 11 bases lining up with TRBD2. Germline CDR1 reads SGHAT; CDR2 reads FQNNGV. CDR3 length: 16 amino acids. The V segment lost 4 bases and the J segment 1 base; nucleotides outside the gene matches: 3. In DNA, the CDR3 is TGTGCCAGCAGCTCTAGACTAGCGGGATCCTACAATGAGCAGTTCTTC. It is translated as CASSSRLAGSYNEQFF.

The V gene is TRBV5-1, the J gene TRBJ2-3; perhaps TRBD2 as D (5 bases). V dropped 2 bases and J dropped 4 bases, with 8 bases sitting between them. This CDR3 spans 13 amino acids. Germline CDR1 and CDR2: SGHRS and YFSETQ. The CDR3 bases are TGCGCCAGCAGCTTCCTAGCCCCAGATACGCAGTATTTT. It is translated as CASSFLAPDTQYF.

This clone appeared a single time. The chain recombines TRBV27 with TRBJ2-5; 10 positions match TRBD2. Germline values: CDR1 MNHEY, CDR2 SMNVEV (reference sequence). The CDR3 is 16 amino acids. Trimming cost V 5 bases and J 2 bases; bases outside gene matches: 8. The DNA of the CDR3 is TGTGCCAGCAGTCGCACTCCACTAGCGGGGCAAGAGACCCAGTACTTC. Its protein product is CASSRTPLAGQETQYF.

Points on this clone: No DNA is shown, since the ends of the CDR3 on it are uncertain; the CDR3 is the one TCRdb lists. This chain links TRBV2 with TRBJ1-2. CDR1 and CDR2 (germline): SNHLY, FYNNEI. With termini counted, the CDR3 has 12 amino acids. This CDR3 reads CASSFGSGGYTF.

This clone showed up just once. The CDR3 loop reads CAWSLGQRYEQYF. The CDR3 bases are TGTGCCTGGAGCCTCGGACAGCGCTACGAGCAGTACTTC. The chain recombines TRBV30 with TRBJ2-7; D might be TRBD1 (6 bases). V was shortened by 3 bases and J by 3 bases, with 12 bases between the two germline ends. Per germline, CDR1 GTSNPN and CDR2 SVGIG (reference sequence). This CDR3 has 13 residues.

This chain connects TRBV27 to TRBJ2-3; no reliable D call. The V and J ends lost 1 base and 0 bases respectively, with 20 bases between them. CDR3 length: 19 amino acids. The germline V gene has CDR1 MNHEY and CDR2 SMNVEV (reference sequence). In DNA form, the CDR3 reads TGTGCCAGCAGTTTATACCCCCTGTGGCAGGATGGGAGCACAGATACGCAGTATTTT. Translation: CASSLYPLWQDGSTDTQYF.

The chain employs TRBV2 and TRBJ1-1; possibly TRBD1 for D (5 bases). The CDR3 spans 13 residues. Per the germline V gene, CDR1 is SNHLY and CDR2 is FYNNEI. V lost 7 bases and J lost 1, with 10 bases in between. The CDR3 DNA sequence: TGTGCCAGCAAGGCGACAGCGAACACTGAAGCTTTCTTT. Protein sequence: CASKATANTEAFF.

V and J are TRBV6-5 and TRBJ1-2; no reliable D call. Looked up from germline, CDR1 is MNHEY and CDR2 is SVGAGI. The CDR3 consists of 13 residues. Trimming cost V 6 bases and J 1 base, with 9 bases left between them. The CDR3 reads CASSVGFNYGYTF. The DNA of the CDR3 is TGTGCCAGCAGCGTCGGCTTTAACTATGGCTACACCTTC.

This clone was recorded only once. The chain couples TRBV9 to TRBJ2-2, with D hard to call. Per the germline V gene, CDR1 is SGDLS and CDR2 is YYNGEE. CDR3 size: 14 residues. The V end was cut by 2 bases, the J end by 1 base, with 6 bases between. The CDR3 DNA reads as TGTGCCAGCAGCGTCTATAAGAACACCGGGGAGCTGTTTTTT. It yields the protein CASSVYKNTGELFF.

The CDR3 is CATSDSTGTTFFEQFF. CDR3 in DNA: TGTGCCACCAGTGATTCGACCGGGACCACGTTTTTTGAGCAGTTCTTC. The chain couples TRBV24-1 to TRBJ2-1, with D perhaps given as TRBD1 or TRBD2 (5 bases each). V shed 2 bases and J shed 9 bases, with 19 bases lying between them. This CDR3 has 16 amino acids. The germline V gene encodes CDR1 KGHDR and CDR2 SFDVKD.

This clone was seen once. The chain carries TRBV7-3 and TRBJ2-3, with D possibly matching TRBD2 (5 bases). The V and J ends lost 5 bases and 6 bases respectively, with 15 bases between them. There are 14 residues in the CDR3. Germline values: CDR1 SGHTA, CDR2 FQGTGA. CDR3 DNA: TGTGCCAGCAGCAAACCGGACTCTGCCGATACGCAGTATTTT. Protein: CASSKPDSADTQYF. Using reference TRBV7-3 and TRBJ2-3 for the parts outside the CDR3, the full variable domain is GAGVSQTPSNKVTEKGKYVELRCDPISGHTALYWYRQSLGQGPEFLIYFQGTGAADDSGLPNDRFFAVRPEGSVSTLKIQRTERGDSAVYLCASSKPDSADTQYFGPGTRLTVL.

The chain recombines TRBV11-2 with TRBJ1-1; 8 bases match TRBD1. J was trimmed by 5 bases and V by 6 bases; bases with no gene match: 8. The CDR3 has 14 residues. Germline CDR1 reads SGHAT; CDR2 reads FQNNGV. CDR3 DNA sequence: TGTGCCAGCAGACCGACGACAGGGGCAACTGAAGCTTTCTTT. Protein sequence: CASRPTTGATEAFF.

This clone was detected a few times. This chain uses TRBV5-4 with TRBJ2-7, with D unclear. Germline values: CDR1 SGHNT, CDR2 YYREEE (reference sequence). V lost 4 bases to trimming and J lost 3 bases, with 17 bases between them. This CDR3 has 15 residues. The DNA for the CDR3 is TGTGCCAGCAGCATACCGGGCCCAAACATCTACGAGCAGTACTTC. Amino acid sequence: CASSIPGPNIYEQYF.

This rearrangement joins TRBV12-3 or TRBV12-4 to TRBJ2-7; D uncertain. The V end was cut by 6 bases, the J end by 0 bases, with 6 bases between. The CDR3 contains 12 residues. CDR3 sequence (DNA): TGTGCCAGCAGCCCCCCCTCCTACGAGCAGTACTTC. Translated, it gives CASSPPSYEQYF.

This chain's CDR3 is CASGGGGTPLHF. The CDR3 DNA sequence: TGTGCCAGCGGGGGGGGAGGGACACCCCTCCACTTT. The V and J genes are TRBV2 and TRBJ1-6, with D possibly matching TRBD1 (5 bases). The V gene's germline CDR1 is SNHLY and CDR2 FYNNEI. The CDR3 sequence is 12 residues long. Trimming removed 8 bases at V and 11 bases at J, with 13 bases between. Filled out from reference TRBV2 and TRBJ1-6, the complete variable domain reads EPEVTQTPSHQVTQMGQEVILRCVPISNHLYFYWYRQILGQKVEFLVSFYNNEISEKSEIFDDQFSVERPDGSNFTLKIRSTKLEDSAMYFCASGGGGTPLHFGNGTRLTVT.

This chain links TRBV7-2 with TRBJ2-5, with D possibly TRBD1 on 6 matching bases. The germline V and J ends were trimmed by 1 base and 2 bases, with 14 bases remaining between them. The CDR3 covers 16 residues. Germline CDR1 is SGHTA and CDR2 is FQGNSA. The CDR3, as DNA: TGTGCCAGCAGCTTAGGACTGGTCAGGGGTCAAGAGACCCAGTACTTC. Its translation: CASSLGLVRGQETQYF.

The V call is TRBV9, the J call TRBJ1-2; TRBD1 agrees at 8 bases. CDR3 length equals 15 residues. Germline assignment: CDR1 SGDLS and CDR2 YYNGEE. Trimming took 0 bases from V and 0 from J; bases not matched to a gene: 1. CDR3 sequence: CASSVGQGTNYGYTF. Written as DNA, the CDR3 is TGTGCCAGCAGCGTAGGACAGGGGACTAACTATGGCTACACCTTC.

This chain connects TRBV6-5 to TRBJ2-5; TRBD1 is a possible D gene (5 bases). Trimming stripped 5 bases from V and 1 base from J, with 11 bases between. Germline-derived CDR1 and CDR2 are MNHEY and SVGAGI. CDR3 length: 14 amino acids. The CDR3 DNA reads TGTGCCAGCAGTCCCAGGGTTCCCCAAGAGACCCAGTACTTC. Its protein product is CASSPRVPQETQYF.

The rearrangement joins TRBV30 to TRBJ1-3; 7 nucleotides match TRBD1. With 3 bases clipped from V and 0 bases from J, the junction kept 2 bases outside the gene matches. The CDR3 is 14 amino acids. Germline values: CDR1 GTSNPN, CDR2 SVGIG (reference sequence). The CDR3 DNA is TGTGCCTGGAGAGGGACAGTCTCTGGAAACACCATATATTTT. It is translated as CAWRGTVSGNTIYF.

This sequence joins TRBV24-1 and TRBJ2-1, with 12 positions matching TRBD2. Germline V gene data show CDR1 as KGHDR and CDR2 as SFDVKD. This CDR3 is built from 17 residues. V was pared by 4 bases and J by 3 bases, with 6 bases of the junction left unmatched. Written as DNA, the CDR3 is TGTGCCACCAGTGAACCTGGACTAGCGGGAAACTACAATGAGCAGTTCTTC. Amino acid sequence: CATSEPGLAGNYNEQFF.

The V gene is TRBV19, the J gene TRBJ2-1, with 11 bases aligning to TRBD1. The germline gives CDR1 LNHDA, CDR2 SQIVND (reference sequence). J was trimmed by 5 bases and V by 3 bases; bases with no gene match: 3. This CDR3 region has 15 residues. CDR3 in DNA: TGTGCCAGTAGTATCGGACAGGGGGCCCACAATGAGCAGTTCTTC. Translating it yields CASSIGQGAHNEQFF.

The gene calls are TRBV7-2 and TRBJ2-1; either TRBD1 or TRBD2 may fit D (6 bases each). V lost 5 bases, J lost 9 bases, and 14 bases lay in between. In germline, CDR1 is SGHTA, CDR2 FQGNSA. The CDR3 runs 13 residues. The CDR3 loop is CASSKRGELEQFF. The CDR3 DNA is TGTGCCAGCAGCAAAAGGGGGGAACTTGAGCAGTTCTTC.

This chain links TRBV19 with TRBJ1-2; 10 bases line up with TRBD1. CDR3 length equals 16 residues. Unmatched junction bases numbered 11, after V lost 3 bases and J lost 7 bases. Germline assignment: CDR1 LNHDA and CDR2 SQIVND (reference sequence). The CDR3 reads CASSMVATGGARGYTF. CDR3 nucleotide sequence: TGTGCCAGTAGTATGGTGGCGACAGGGGGCGCGCGTGGCTACACCTTC.